This T cell receptor beta chain was identified in a study of shared clonotypes between healthy human individuals (dated by TCRdb to the early 2020s). Some background on the complete study: A couple of women and a few men aged 18 to 49 years were included in the cohort. Different laboratories and diverse techniques were used to prepare libraries and sequence TCR repertoires, to increase sequencing depth and limit assay-specific biases. To estimate repertoire size and how much clonotype sharing occurs between individuals, the study deeply sequenced the blood TCR repertoires of 5 or 6 healthy adults. Leukapheresis yielded between about 0.9 and 9.5 billion PBMCs per donor. Per donor, three plates each were used for CD4 naive and CD4 memory, two for CD8 naive, and one for CD8 memory. Study-wide conclusions, independent of this receptor: Pairwise subsampling indicated that sequencing depth was expected to affect the degree of clonotype sharing among donors. Approximately 4.8% of naive CD4, roughly 3.6% of naive CD8, 2% to 2.5% of memory CD4, and less than 0.45% of memory CD8 clonotypes were shared across several donors. Even with the large sequencing depth, rarefaction of the sorted-subset datasets indicated that sequencing was incomplete. The genetic and exposure-history diversity represented was limited by the small number of donors. Compared with non-shared clonotypes, the clonotypes found in all four sorted-subset donors had higher generation probabilities. Naive subsets generally had larger estimated clonotype richness than memory subsets. Only blood was sampled, and tissue TCR repertoires likely differ from those in blood.

TCR CDR3 regions were amplified from genomic DNA by multiplex PCR using the deep immunoSEQ assay. Genomic DNA extracted from each cell subset was distributed evenly over all wells of several immunoSEQ 96-well plates, and each plate served as one replicate. Each replicate PCR for sorted subsets received approximately 220 ng genomic DNA, equal to roughly 29,000 T cell genomes. Purified libraries were measured with a Qubit 3.0 fluorometer, size-checked on a Bioanalyzer 2100, and measured again with the KAPA Library Quantification kit. Each immunoSEQ 96-well plate was sequenced on its own single-read 150-cycle Illumina NextSeq 550 flow cell. The published analysis was carried out like this. Because only junctional sequences without quality scores were contained in the immunoSEQ output, filtering matching that applied to full-length reads could not be performed. To assign V/J genes and CDR3, sequences were annotated using PyIR, a Python wrapper for IgBLAST v1.9, with IMGT germline references. Any read was removed if the V/J assignment was weak (E-value above 1e-6), the CDR3 was missing, or the read contained stop codons, out-of-frame junctions, or ambiguous translated residues. V3J clonotypes were defined as sequences sharing an identical inferred V gene, J gene, and CDR3 amino acid sequence. Percentage overlap between repertoires was calculated by dividing the number of shared unique clonotypes by the size of the smaller repertoire. Repertoire richness was assessed with RTK rarefaction, the Chao1 estimator, and Recon v2.1 estimates of unobserved clonotypes. For all TCRbeta clonotypes obtained by the gDNA method from a few donors, generation probabilities were computed with OLGA. This immuneACCESS table, as held by TCRdb, lists in-frame sequences with V and J called but not all clones. Of the missing ones, under half trace to an unresolved V gene in checked studies; the others have no known cause. That table furnishes V, J and clone size, whereas the DNA furnished D and trimming. The sample data list around 510,000 clones, and 95% to 97% of these were observed just once. The ten largest clones add up to about 0.067% of the sample.

The donors were healthy, HIV-negative adults who had no recently reported acute infections or vaccinations. Only Caucasian adults living in Nashville, Tennessee, USA were represented among the donors. Magnetic negative selection was used to enrich CD4+ T cells, after which naive cells were positively selected on CD45RA and the negative fraction became the memory subset. After blood collection by leukapheresis, PBMCs were isolated using Ficoll-Histopaque density gradient centrifugation and then cryopreserved in the vapor phase of liquid nitrogen. Analytical flow cytometry was used to check the purity and quantity of every magnetically sorted T cell population. Genomic DNA was isolated from every sorted fraction and measured by UV absorbance on a Nanodrop 2000c. Comments on this clone: The target of this receptor is not known. No base quality values were provided; no much bigger clone lies one nucleotide off.

The germline V gene provides CDR1 SGHRS and CDR2 YFSETQ. Trimming removed 4 bases from V and 0 bases from J; the gene matches leave 9 bases unexplained. The cysteine opens and the phenylalanine closes a CDR3 of 17 amino acids. Of the read, only the CDR3 DNA is kept; its 51 bases are in frame from base 1. Input material: naive CD4+ T cells sorted from blood. The cell subset or site tag for this specimen amounts to: CD45RA+ positively selected. The source of this sequence is a woman aged 25 to 45 in good health. The rearranged chain carries TRBV5-1 and TRBJ1-5; a stretch of 8 junction bases matches TRBD1. DNA sequence: TGCGCCAGCAGCCCCGGGACAGGCTTTCATAGCAATCAGCCCCAGCATTTT. Its protein is CASSPGTGFHSNQPQHF.